The subject of this entry is one T cell receptor beta chain. Profiling relied on immunoSEQ multiplex PCR, and the TCRdb table lists in-frame clones only, not all of them. The table includes over 85,000 clones, roughly 92% detected once. V lost 6 bases, J lost 2 bases, and 4 bases stayed unmatched. The CDR3 runs to 13 residues. The germline CDR1 and CDR2 sequences are LNHDA and SQIVND (reference sequence). This entry comes from a study of siplizumab effects on memory and regulatory T cells. The receptor was derived from a human donor in good health. Sequencing was done on a sample of CD4+ T cells sorted from blood. The V call is TRBV19, the J call TRBJ2-7; 7 nucleotides align to TRBD2. CDR3 sequence reads: CASSPGTTYEQYF. Written as DNA, the CDR3 is TGTGCCAGTAGCCCCGGGACTACCTACGAGCAGTACTTC.